This T cell receptor beta chain was sequenced during a study of response to subunit inactivated influenza vaccine. Points from the study as a whole: There was a suggestion from the authors that each seasonal influenza vaccination recruits few new T cells.

This clonotype has more than one count but fewer than ten. Its target is unknown. TCRdb re-derived calls from the RT-PCR reads in MiXCR, one entry per CDR3 protein. Among some 500,000 distinct CDR3 sequences listed, 15% to 20% were seen once. The material sequenced was CD4+ T cells sorted from PBMCs, taken around 25 months after vaccination. The TCR was taken from a man aged 45 to 70 who received an inactivated influenza vaccine.

The CDR3 DNA follows: TGTGCCAGCAGCTTGGTTCCGCGGGACGCCTACGAGCAGTACTTC. Protein sequence: CASSLVPRDAYEQYF. The chain employs TRBV5-5 and TRBJ2-7; D perhaps matches TRBD2 (6 bases). Germline CDR1 and CDR2: SGHKS and YYEKEE (reference sequence). The CDR3 length is 15 residues. V lost 0 bases and J lost 2, with 12 bases in between. The full variable domain, in which reference TRBV5-5 and TRBJ2-7 provide the parts outside the CDR3, is DAGVTQSPTHLIKTRGQQVTLRCSPISGHKSVSWYQQVLGQGPQFIFQYYEKEERGRGNFPDRFSARQFPNYSSELNVNALLLGDSALYLCASSLVPRDAYEQYFGPGTRLTVT.